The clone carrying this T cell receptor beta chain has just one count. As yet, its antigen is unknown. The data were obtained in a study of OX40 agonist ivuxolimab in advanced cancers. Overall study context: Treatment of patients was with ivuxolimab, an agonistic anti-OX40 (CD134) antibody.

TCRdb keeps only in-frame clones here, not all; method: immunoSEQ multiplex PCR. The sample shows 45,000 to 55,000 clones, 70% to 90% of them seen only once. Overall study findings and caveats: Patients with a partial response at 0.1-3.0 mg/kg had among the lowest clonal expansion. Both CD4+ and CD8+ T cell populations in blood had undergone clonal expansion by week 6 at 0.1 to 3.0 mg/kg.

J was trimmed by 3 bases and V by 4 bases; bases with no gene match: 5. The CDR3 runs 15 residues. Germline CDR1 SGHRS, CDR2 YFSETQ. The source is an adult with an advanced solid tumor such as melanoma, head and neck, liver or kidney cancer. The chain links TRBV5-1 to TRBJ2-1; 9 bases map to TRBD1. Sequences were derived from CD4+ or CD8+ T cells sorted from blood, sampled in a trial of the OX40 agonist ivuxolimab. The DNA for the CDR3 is TGCGCCAGCAGCCAACAGACAGGGGGCTACAATGAGCAGTTCTTC. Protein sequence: CASSQQTGGYNEQFF.